This T cell receptor (beta chain) was recovered during a study of T cells in localized non-small cell lung cancer. Data came from immunoSEQ multiplex PCR; TCRdb stores just in-frame clones and leaves some out. This sample carries roughly 2,600 clones, 35% to 50% of them seen once, and the ten largest clones take 9.5% to 10%. The study's findings and limits: Appearances in adjacent lung were noted for a median roughly 58 of the top 100 tumor clones. In the blood, greater T cell density corresponded to longer overall survival. Uninvolved nearby lung showed the greatest T cell clonality, exceeding that found in tumor. Investigators sequenced only a single tumor region, leaving heterogeneity possible.

Points on this clone: Its target is unknown.

V lost 2 bases to trimming and J lost 4 bases, with 13 bases between them. The V gene's germline CDR1 is KGHSH and CDR2 LQKENI. CDR3 length: 15 residues. This clonotype originated in a male donor at least 60 years old with stage I squamous cell lung carcinoma. Sequenced here: lung tumor tissue, sampled before any cancer treatment. The chain carries TRBV18 and TRBJ2-3, with D perhaps given as TRBD1 or TRBD2 (5 bases each). The CDR3 here is CASSPSPGSADTQYF. The CDR3, as DNA: TGTGCCAGCTCACCATCCCCAGGGAGTGCAGATACGCAGTATTTT.